Reported below is one T cell receptor (beta chain). Its cognate antigen is unknown. TCRdb's copy holds only in-frame clones and misses some; the assay was immunoSEQ multiplex PCR. The sample has approximately 70,000 clones, over 75% seen once. Indicated time point: week 23, last vaccination. With topical imiquimod, each dose of the vaccine consisted of 300 ug of mutant IDH1 20-mer peptide. The donors' diagnosis was new WHO grade 3 or 4 astrocytoma that was IDH1-mutant and ATRX-lost. The sample originates from a study of a mutant IDH1 vaccine in newly diagnosed glioma. About the research overall: Once 4-6 weeks had passed after radiotherapy alone, vaccination started, or it started with temozolomide cycles. Treated patients comprised about 62% males and 37.5% females, mean age about 38 years. Earlier treatment was radiotherapy, temozolomide, or both, with most getting both.

CDR1 KGHSH and CDR2 LQKENI come from the germline V gene. The trim removed 4 bases at V and 6 bases at J, leaving 11 bases unmatched. This CDR3 has 17 residues. The receptor's source is a man aged 18-30 years with glioma. The rearrangement uses TRBV18 and TRBJ2-7; 14 nucleotides agree with TRBD2. This sample comprised PBMCs, obtained from a glioma patient whose treatment included an IDH1 peptide vaccine. The DNA of the CDR3 is TGTGCCAGCTCACTTCTGGGACTAGCGGGAGTGGCGGGCGAGCAGTACTTC. It is translated as CASSLLGLAGVAGEQYF.